This is a list of T cell receptor beta chains from one sample in a study of vaccination effects on CD4 cells after COVID-19. Assay used: immunoSEQ multiplex PCR; TCRdb lists only in-frame clones, some missing. The sample has 25,000 to 35,000 clones, 55% to 75% seen once. The antigens for these receptors are not known. The source material was CD4+ T cells from PBMCs cultured with SARS-CoV-2 spike peptides, sampled before COVID-19 vaccination. The origin of the receptors is a human donor who received a COVID-19 vaccine. Each CDR3 is given with its conserved first and last residue. D genes are given only for firm matches. The size of a clone is reported for some rows only, either as once, few or many, or as a class for expanded clones.

J: TRBJ1-4
size: large
V: TRBV18
D: NA
DNA: TGTGCCAGCTCACCAAGACGGACAACTAATGAAAAACTGTTTTTT
CDR3: CASSPRRTTNEKLFF

J: TRBJ2-5
size: few
V: TRBV5-1
D: NA
DNA: TGCGCCAGCAGCGGAGCTGGACCCACCCAAGAGACCCAGTACTTC
CDR3: CASSGAGPTQETQYF

J: TRBJ2-1
size: NA
V: TRBV5-4
D: TRBD1
DNA: TGTGCCAGCAGACGAGGGACAGGGATATATGAGCAGTTCTTC
CDR3: CASRRGTGIYEQFF

J: TRBJ1-4
size: once
V: TRBV9
D: NA
DNA: TGTGCCAGCAGTAGACACACCAATGAAAAACTGTTTTTT
CDR3: CASSRHTNEKLFF

J: TRBJ2-1
size: NA
V: TRBV7-9
D: TRBD2
DNA: TGTGCCAGCAGCTTACTAGCGGGAGGGCTATATGAGCAGTTCTTC
CDR3: CASSLLAGGLYEQFF

J: TRBJ1-4
size: NA
V: TRBV5-4
D: TRBD1
DNA: TGTGCCAGCAGCCGGAACCGGGACAGTAATGAAAAACTGTTTTTT
CDR3: CASSRNRDSNEKLFF

J: TRBJ2-3
size: NA
V: TRBV7-9
D: TRBD1
DNA: TGTGCCAGCCGACCCAGGGGGCCCGCAGATACGCAGTATTTT
CDR3: CASRPRGPADTQYF

J: TRBJ1-1
size: NA
V: TRBV9
D: NA
DNA: TGTGCCAGCAGCGTAGCGGGGTGGGAGGTCGCTGAAGCTTTCTTT
CDR3: CASSVAGWEVAEAFF

J: TRBJ2-5
size: NA
V: TRBV12-3/TRBV12-4
D: NA
DNA: TGTGCCAGCAGGGAAATGGGGGGACCTCCTGACTTC
CDR3: CASREMGGPPDF

J: TRBJ2-5
size: NA
V: TRBV6-6
D: NA
DNA: TGTGCCAGCAGTTACTCCCGCACAGGTCAAGAGACCCAGTACTTC
CDR3: CASSYSRTGQETQYF

J: TRBJ2-3
size: NA
V: TRBV20-1
D: TRBD2
DNA: TGCAGTGCTAGCGGGGGGGGTGCGCAGTATTTT
CDR3: CSASGGGAQYF

J: TRBJ2-3
size: NA
V: TRBV25-1
D: NA
DNA: TGTGCCAGCAGTCCCGGCGGTAGTACAGATACGCAGTATTTT
CDR3: CASSPGGSTDTQYF

J: TRBJ1-2
size: NA
V: TRBV11-2
D: NA
DNA: TGTGCCAGCACCTCGACCCGGGGGGTGAGCTATGGCTACACCTTC
CDR3: CASTSTRGVSYGYTF

J: TRBJ2-1
size: NA
V: TRBV27
D: TRBD2
DNA: TGTGCCAGCAGTCTCCGACCTAGCGGAGCATCCTACAATGAGCAGTTCTTC
CDR3: CASSLRPSGASYNEQFF

J: TRBJ2-5
size: NA
V: TRBV7-7
D: TRBD2
DNA: TGTGCCAGCAGCTCCGCCGGGAGGGGGGCCGGGACCCAGTACTTC
CDR3: CASSSAGRGAGTQYF

J: TRBJ2-4
size: NA
V: TRBV7-8
D: NA
DNA: TGTGCCAGCAGCTTGGTCAGATCAAACATTCAGTACTTC
CDR3: CASSLVRSNIQYF

J: TRBJ1-3
size: NA
V: TRBV5-6
D: NA
DNA: TGTGCCAGCAGCTTCAACTCTGGAAACACCATATATTTT
CDR3: CASSFNSGNTIYF

J: TRBJ2-2
size: NA
V: TRBV18
D: TRBD2
DNA: TGTGCCAGCTCACCACCGACGGGGGGGAACACCGGGGAGCTGTTTTTT
CDR3: CASSPPTGGNTGELFF

J: TRBJ2-3
size: NA
V: TRBV3-1/TRBV3-2
D: TRBD2
DNA: TGTGCCAGCAGCCCGGGGAAGGGAGCGGGGAGCACAGATACGCAGTATTTT
CDR3: CASSPGKGAGSTDTQYF

J: TRBJ1-1
size: NA
V: TRBV18
D: NA
DNA: TGTGCCAGCTCACTACAGGTTCAGAACACTGAAGCTTTCTTT
CDR3: CASSLQVQNTEAFF

J: TRBJ1-2
size: few
V: TRBV30
D: NA
DNA: TGTGCCTGGAGTAGTTCTAGAGGTGGCTACACCTTC
CDR3: CAWSSSRGGYTF

J: TRBJ2-7
size: NA
V: TRBV19
D: NA
DNA: TGTGCCAGTAGTATCTCATTGGGAGGGGGGGGCCTCTCCTACGAGCAGTACTTC
CDR3: CASSISLGGGGLSYEQYF

J: TRBJ2-3
size: NA
V: TRBV4-1
D: TRBD2
DNA: TGCGCCAGCAGCCAAGGTCTAGCGGGGGGAACAGATACGCAGTATTTT
CDR3: CASSQGLAGGTDTQYF

J: TRBJ1-5
size: NA
V: TRBV21-1
D: NA
DNA: TGTGCCAGCAGCAAAGTGGGGACAGTGGGATGCAATCAGCCCCAGCATTTT
CDR3: CASSKVGTVGCNQPQHF

J: TRBJ2-6
size: NA
V: TRBV6-5
D: NA
DNA: TGTGCCAGCAGCCGAGCCTCTGGGGCCAACGTCCTGACTTTC
CDR3: CASSRASGANVLTF

J: TRBJ2-5
size: NA
V: TRBV5-4
D: TRBD1
DNA: TGTGCCAGCAGCTTTACGACAGGGAGACAAGAGACCCAGTACTTC
CDR3: CASSFTTGRQETQYF

J: TRBJ1-1
size: few
V: TRBV2
D: TRBD1
DNA: TGTGCCAGCAGTAAAGGACAGGGTACTGAAGCTTTCTTT
CDR3: CASSKGQGTEAFF

J: TRBJ2-5
size: NA
V: TRBV29-1
D: NA
DNA: TGCAGCGTTCTACGCTCCTTCTACCAAGAGACCCAGTACTTC
CDR3: CSVLRSFYQETQYF

J: TRBJ2-5
size: NA
V: TRBV5-6
D: NA
DNA: TGTGCCAGCAGCTCCCATGCTGGGGGCCCGGAGACCCAGTACTTC
CDR3: CASSSHAGGPETQYF

J: TRBJ2-3
size: NA
V: TRBV5-1
D: NA
DNA: TGCGCCAGCAGCGGGGCAGCGGGAGATACGCAGTATTTT
CDR3: CASSGAAGDTQYF

J: TRBJ2-4
size: NA
V: TRBV7-9
D: TRBD1
DNA: TGTGCCAGCAGCTTAAATCCCCCGGGACAGAAAAAAAACATTCAGTACTTC
CDR3: CASSLNPPGQKKNIQYF

J: TRBJ1-2
size: few
V: TRBV5-6
D: NA
DNA: TGTGCCAGCAGCTTGCTTCCGGAGGCCTATGGCTACACCTTC
CDR3: CASSLLPEAYGYTF

J: TRBJ2-5
size: NA
V: TRBV18
D: NA
DNA: TGTGCCAGCTCACCAAACCGAGAGACCCAGTACTTC
CDR3: CASSPNRETQYF

J: TRBJ2-1
size: NA
V: TRBV12-3/TRBV12-4
D: NA
DNA: TGTGCCAGCAGTTTAACTGAGGAGCAGTTCTTC
CDR3: CASSLTEEQFF

J: TRBJ2-1
size: NA
V: TRBV4-1
D: TRBD2
DNA: TGCGCCAGCAGCCCTCTAAGCGGGAGTTCGTACAATGAGCAGTTCTTC
CDR3: CASSPLSGSSYNEQFF

J: TRBJ2-4
size: NA
V: TRBV6-5
D: TRBD1
DNA: TGTGCCAGCAGTTACTCCGGGACAGAGGGAAACATTCAGTACTTC
CDR3: CASSYSGTEGNIQYF